These 27 T cell receptor beta chains were all obtained from the same sample, sequenced in a study of OX40 agonist ivuxolimab in advanced cancers. Some clones are missing from TCRdb's copy, which holds only in-frame ones; the method was immunoSEQ multiplex PCR. The data hold some 58,000 clones, with approximately 90% observed a single time. The sequencing used CD4+ or CD8+ T cells sorted from blood, collected in a trial of the OX40 agonist ivuxolimab. The source is an adult with an advanced solid tumor such as melanoma, head and neck, liver or kidney cancer.

The chain uses TRBV25-1 and TRBJ2-7, with D perhaps matching TRBD1 or TRBD2 (5 bases each). V was shortened by 4 bases and J by 4 bases, with 8 bases between the two germline ends. The CDR3 spans 12 residues. Germline CDR1 is MGHDK and CDR2 is SYGVNS. CDR3: CASSGDGYEQYF. In DNA, the CDR3 is TGTGCCAGCAGTGGGGACGGATACGAGCAGTACTTC.

The chain couples TRBV7-2 to TRBJ1-5; 10 bases agree with TRBD1. With 4 bases clipped from V and 2 bases from J, the junction kept 5 bases outside the gene matches. CDR1 is SGHTA and CDR2 is FQGNSA in the germline V gene. CDR3 length: 16 amino acids. CDR3 bases: TGTGCCAGCAGCTCGGGACAGGGGATCCGCAATCAGCCCCAGCATTTT. It translates to CASSSGQGIRNQPQHF. Looking up the rest from reference TRBV7-2 and TRBJ1-5 gives the full variable domain: GAGVSQSPSNKVTEKGKDVELRCDPISGHTALYWYRQSLGQGLEFLIYFQGNSAPDKSGLPSDRFSAERTGGSVSTLTIQRTQQEDSAVYLCASSSGQGIRNQPQHFGDGTRLSIL.

The chain employs TRBV10-3 and TRBJ1-2; no clear D. The CDR3 spans 11 residues. CDR1 ENHRY and CDR2 SYGVKD come from the germline V gene. Trimming took 4 bases from V and 4 from J, leaving 4 bases between them. CDR3: CAISVAYGYTF. The CDR3 DNA follows: TGTGCCATCAGTGTTGCCTATGGCTACACCTTC.

The CDR3 nucleotides are TGTGCCAGCAGCCCTCAGGGACTAGTGCAAGAGACCCAGTACTTC. Translated, it gives CASSPQGLVQETQYF. The J gene is TRBJ2-5, the V gene TRBV11-2; 8 bases agree with TRBD2. V gave up 5 bases and J gave up 2 bases; unmatched junction bases: 7. The CDR3 consists of 15 residues. From germline, CDR1 is SGHAT and CDR2 FQNNGV.

The chain joins TRBV19 to TRBJ1-2; D uncertain. In germline, CDR1 is LNHDA, CDR2 SQIVND (reference sequence). The CDR3 is 14 amino acids. V lost 6 bases to trimming and J lost 4 bases, with 15 bases between them. The chain's CDR3 is CASRAGVFTYGYTF. The CDR3 DNA sequence: TGTGCCAGTAGGGCAGGTGTTTTTACCTATGGCTACACCTTC.

In DNA form, the CDR3 reads TGTGCCAGCAGTCGCTCAGGGTTGAATGAAAAACTGTTTTTT. Its translation is CASSRSGLNEKLFF. The chain joins TRBV6-5 to TRBJ1-4, with D maybe TRBD1 (5 bases). The CDR3 extends over 14 amino acids. Trimming cost V 5 bases and J 5 bases, with 12 bases left between them. Per the germline V gene, CDR1 is MNHEY and CDR2 is SVGAGI.

This clone was recorded once. J is TRBJ2-7 and V is TRBV7-2, with no clear D. The CDR3 is made up of 14 amino acids. In germline, CDR1 is SGHTA, CDR2 FQGNSA. Trimming shortened V by 5 bases and J by 4 bases, and 15 bases separated the two germline ends. CDR3 protein: CASSPDGLGYEQYF. The CDR3 region has the DNA TGTGCCAGCAGCCCGGACGGGCTAGGATACGAGCAGTACTTC.

The chain couples TRBV30 to TRBJ2-1; 8 bases align to TRBD2. J lost 5 bases, V lost 0 bases, and 9 bases had no gene match. The CDR3 covers 16 residues. Germline V gene sequence: CDR1 GTSNPN, CDR2 SVGIG (reference sequence). CDR3 nucleotide sequence: TGTGCCTGGAGTGTAGTTGCTAGCGGGCGCAACAATGAGCAGTTCTTC. Protein sequence: CAWSVVASGRNNEQFF.

This clone was seen a few times. The CDR3, as DNA: TGTGCCAGCAGCCCAGAGGGTGATACGCAGTATTTT. It is translated as CASSPEGDTQYF. V gene TRBV9 combines with J gene TRBJ2-3, with TRBD2 as a possible D gene (5 bases). Trimming took 4 bases from V and 6 from J, leaving 9 bases between them. Germline CDR1 is SGDLS and CDR2 is YYNGEE. There are 12 residues in the CDR3.

This clone was picked up one time. The V and J genes are TRBV5-5 and TRBJ2-1; weak D call: TRBD2 (6 bases). From germline, CDR1 is SGHKS and CDR2 YYEKEE (reference sequence). Trimming pared 2 bases from V and 6 bases from J, leaving 9 bases between. The CDR3 consists of 13 residues. The CDR3 bases are TGTGCCAGCAGCTTCCAGGAGGGCAATGAGCAGTTCTTC. This sequence encodes CASSFQEGNEQFF. Full variable domain (missing parts from reference TRBV5-5 and TRBJ2-1): DAGVTQSPTHLIKTRGQQVTLRCSPISGHKSVSWYQQVLGQGPQFIFQYYEKEERGRGNFPDRFSARQFPNYSSELNVNALLLGDSALYLCASSFQEGNEQFFGPGTRLTVL.

The V and J genes are TRBV11-2 and TRBJ1-3; D not certain. CDR3 length: 15 residues. The germline V gene has CDR1 SGHAT and CDR2 FQNNGV. V lost 3 bases to trimming and J lost 0 bases, with 9 bases between them. The CDR3 protein is CASSFQGSSGNTIYF. As DNA, the CDR3 is TGTGCCAGCAGCTTCCAAGGGAGCTCTGGAAACACCATATATTTT.

The chain employs TRBV23-1 and TRBJ2-4; 9 bases fit TRBD1. TRBV23-1 is marked as an open reading frame, function uncertain. Trimming removed 9 bases from V and 3 bases from J; junction bases left unmatched: 9. This CDR3 has 15 amino acids. CDR3 sequence: CARSNRGRGKNIQYF. The CDR3 DNA sequence: TGCGCCAGGAGTAACAGGGGGCGAGGCAAAAACATTCAGTACTTC.

The chain is built from TRBV4-2 and TRBJ2-1; weak D call: TRBD1 (5 bases). The CDR3 spans 14 residues. In germline, CDR1 is LGHNA, CDR2 YNFKEQ. Deletions cut 0 bases from V and 7 bases from J, with 10 bases between. CDR3 protein: CASSQERKGNEQFF. CDR3 DNA: TGTGCCAGCAGCCAAGAGCGGAAGGGGAATGAGCAGTTCTTC.

The chain recombines TRBV11-2 with TRBJ2-3; D remains ambiguous. Trimming cost V 3 bases and J 7 bases, with 5 bases left between them. CDR1 and CDR2 from the germline V gene are SGHAT and FQNNGV. The CDR3 is 11 amino acids. CDR3 sequence (DNA): TGTGCCAGCAGCTTCCACAATACGCAGTATTTT. Translating it yields CASSFHNTQYF.

The chain couples TRBV19 to TRBJ1-3; weak D call: TRBD1 (5 bases). The germline CDR1 and CDR2 sequences are LNHDA and SQIVND (reference sequence). V was clipped by 4 bases and J by 0 bases, with 10 bases between them. The CDR3 sequence is 15 residues long. The DNA of the CDR3 is TGTGCCAGTAGTAGCAGGGCATTCTCTGGAAACACCATATATTTT. This translates into CASSSRAFSGNTIYF. Looking up the rest from reference TRBV19 and TRBJ1-3 gives the full variable domain: DGGITQSPKYLFRKEGQNVTLSCEQNLNHDAMYWYRQDPGQGLRLIYYSQIVNDFQKGDIAEGYSVSREKKESFPLTVTSAQKNPTAFYLCASSSRAFSGNTIYFGEGSWLTVV.

The chain couples TRBV19 to TRBJ1-4; TRBD1 agrees at 11 bases. Trimming removed 6 bases from V and 15 bases from J; junction bases left unmatched: 12. Per the germline V gene, CDR1 is LNHDA and CDR2 is SQIVND (reference sequence). The CDR3 is 14 residues long. The DNA for the CDR3 is TGTGCCAGTAGCAGCGGACAGGGGGCCGGAGGGTTGTTTTTT. Residues: CASSSGQGAGGLFF.

The rearrangement uses TRBV28 and TRBJ2-5; 12 nucleotides agree with TRBD2. This CDR3 comprises 15 residues. V lost 1 base and J lost 5; bases outside the gene matches: 2. From germline, CDR1 is MDHEN and CDR2 SYDVKM. The CDR3 nucleotides are TGTGCCAGCAGTTTATTGACTAGCGGGAGTGAGACCCAGTACTTC. Translated: CASSLLTSGSETQYF.

As concerns this clone: A junction end diverges from the germline sequence, so it may reflect a read error. This sequence joins TRBV2 and TRBJ1-2; a possible D gene is TRBD1 (5 bases). CDR1 is SNHLY and CDR2 is FYNNEI in the germline V gene. The length of the CDR3 is 13 residues. CDR3 residues: CASSRGVNHGYTF. The CDR3 DNA reads as TGTGCCAGCTCCCGGGGGGTTAACCATGGCTACACCTTC.

V usage is TRBV20-1 and J usage is TRBJ2-7; D uncertain. With the DNA end fitting TRBJ2-5 better, the J assignment may be wrong. The germline V gene has CDR1 DFQATT and CDR2 SNEGSKA (reference sequence). This CDR3 has 11 residues. CDR3 amino acids: CSAEIQETQYF. The CDR3 DNA reads TGCAGTGCTGAGATACAAGAGACCCAGTACTTC.

The rearrangement uses TRBV2 and TRBJ1-2, with TRBD1 as a possible D gene (6 bases). Germline assignment: CDR1 SNHLY and CDR2 FYNNEI. This CDR3 has 14 residues. V lost 7 bases and J 4 bases, leaving 16 bases between the germline ends. The CDR3 is CASTSQGTSYGYTF. The CDR3 bases are TGTGCCAGCACCTCCCAGGGGACAAGCTATGGCTACACCTTC. Complete variable domain (other parts from reference TRBV2 and TRBJ1-2): EPEVTQTPSHQVTQMGQEVILRCVPISNHLYFYWYRQILGQKVEFLVSFYNNEISEKSEIFDDQFSVERPDGSNFTLKIRSTKLEDSAMYFCASTSQGTSYGYTFGSGTRLTVV.

CDR3 residues: CASSIGGDRKNIQYF. CDR3 DNA: TGTGCCAGTAGTATAGGGGGGGACAGGAAAAACATTCAGTACTTC. The genes are TRBV19 and TRBJ2-4; 8 positions agree with TRBD1. The CDR3 totals 15 residues. CDR1 and CDR2 (germline): LNHDA, SQIVND (reference sequence). V lost 1 base, J lost 4 bases, and 3 bases stayed unmatched.

Written as DNA, the CDR3 is TGTGCCAGCAGCTTTCGGACTAAGGAGACCCAGTACTTC. Amino acids: CASSFRTKETQYF. The chain combines TRBV7-8 with TRBJ2-5, with D perhaps TRBD2 (6 bases). Germline loops: CDR1 SGHVS, CDR2 FQNEAQ. CDR3 length: 13 residues. V lost 3 bases and J lost 5, with 10 bases in between.

The rearrangement uses TRBV5-4 and TRBJ2-3; 10 bases line up with TRBD1. V lost 4 bases to trimming and J lost 4 bases; unmatched junction nucleotides: 6. The CDR3 covers 15 residues. Germline lookup yields CDR1 SGHNT and CDR2 YYREEE (reference sequence). The CDR3 loop is CASSGRTGGPDTQYF. The CDR3 DNA is TGTGCCAGCAGCGGCCGGACAGGGGGTCCAGATACGCAGTATTTT.

The rearrangement links TRBV6-1 to TRBJ2-3; D is uncertain. This CDR3 has 11 amino acids. Trimming took 7 bases from V and 1 from J, leaving 3 bases between them. CDR1 is MNHNS, CDR2 SASEGT, per germline. Here the CDR3 DNA reads TGTGCCAGCACCGGCACAGATACGCAGTATTTT. Translation: CASTGTDTQYF.

The chain employs TRBV28 and TRBJ1-1; 8 nucleotides align to TRBD1. V shed 2 bases, J shed 4 bases, and the junction held 3 bases outside the gene matches. Germline CDR1 is MDHEN and CDR2 is SYDVKM. CDR3 length equals 14 residues. CDR3 nucleotides: TGTGCCAGCAGTTTAAGTCAGGGGGCCACTGAAGCTTTCTTT. This translates into CASSLSQGATEAFF. Full variable domain (outside the CDR3, taken from reference TRBV28 and TRBJ1-1): DVKVTQSSRYLVKRTGEKVFLECVQDMDHENMFWYRQDPGLGLRLIYFSYDVKMKEKGDIPEGYSVSREKKERFSLILESASTNQTSMYLCASSLSQGATEAFFGQGTRLTVV.

This chain links TRBV30 with TRBJ2-3, with 9 positions matching TRBD2. V lost 1 base, J lost 2 bases, and 1 base stayed unmatched. This CDR3 contains 14 residues. The V gene's germline CDR1 is GTSNPN and CDR2 SVGIG (reference sequence). The CDR3 bases are TGTGCCTGGAGTGGGACTAGCGTCACAGATACGCAGTATTTT. This sequence encodes CAWSGTSVTDTQYF.

The genes are TRBV2 and TRBJ2-1, with 9 bases fitting TRBD1. CDR3 size: 14 residues. Germline CDR1 is SNHLY and CDR2 is FYNNEI. J lost 4 bases, V lost 5 bases, and 3 bases had no gene match. This chain's CDR3 is CASSPGQGYNEQFF. CDR3 DNA sequence: TGTGCCAGCAGTCCAGGACAGGGGTACAATGAGCAGTTCTTC.